The next 32 T cell receptor beta chains were all read from a single sample in a study of read filtering for tumor transcriptome and immune sequencing. Molecular barcoded adaptors covering alpha/delta and beta/gamma chains were used on about 0.4 ug RNA. Each CDR3 protein gets one entry after TCRdb re-called the reads with MiXCR. Seen here are 100,000 to 150,000 distinct CDR3 sequences, 13% observed once, and the top ten hold about 11%. Sequenced sample: a population of CD138-negative cells sorted from bone marrow. These receptors were collected from a donor aged 40 or older with multiple myeloma.

This chain uses TRBV3-1 with TRBJ2-4; TRBD1 aligns across 8 bases. V lost 2 bases, J lost 6 bases, and 6 bases stayed unmatched. The CDR3 covers 15 residues. The germline V gene encodes CDR1 LGHDT and CDR2 YNNKEL (reference sequence). CDR3 nucleotides: TGTGCCAGCAGCCAATCTCAGGGGGCTGGAAACATTCAGTACTTC. Its protein product is CASSQSQGAGNIQYF.

With regard to this clonotype: A much larger clone sits a single nucleotide away, making a read error possible. As the CDR3 is not closed by the conserved phenylalanine or tryptophan, this likely results from a read error. The V gene is TRBV29-1, the J gene TRBJ2-3; D not resolved. Germline CDR1 and CDR2: SQVTM and ANQGSEA. V lost 8 bases and J lost 1, with 13 bases in between. This CDR3 has 13 residues. CDR3 coding DNA: TGCAGCCTCTGTGTCCCCGGCACAGATACGCAGTATTCT. Protein sequence: CSLCVPGTDTQYS.

This clonotype was counted at least ten times. V is TRBV2 and J is TRBJ1-3; D might be TRBD1 (6 bases). The V gene lost 6 bases and the J gene lost 0 bases, with 9 bases spanning the gap. The germline V gene has CDR1 SNHLY and CDR2 FYNNEI. The CDR3 loop spans 14 amino acids. CDR3 nucleotides: TGTGCCAGCAGATGGGACACCTCTGGAAACACCATATATTTT. It translates to CASRWDTSGNTIYF. The full variable domain, with the rest looked up from reference TRBV2 and TRBJ1-3, is EPEVTQTPSHQVTQMGQEVILRCVPISNHLYFYWYRQILGQKVEFLVSFYNNEISEKSEIFDDQFSVERPDGSNFTLKIRSTKLEDSAMYFCASRWDTSGNTIYFGEGSWLTVV.

This clonotype was detected ten times or more. The V and J genes are TRBV7-2 and TRBJ1-5; D call uncertain. V was pared by 5 bases and J by 0 bases, with 5 bases between. Per the germline V gene, CDR1 is SGHTA and CDR2 is FQGNSA. The CDR3 is 13 residues long. CDR3 amino acids: CASSMDSNQPQHF. The DNA of the CDR3 is TGTGCCAGCAGCATGGATAGCAATCAGCCCCAGCATTTT.

This clonotype has a count of ten or more. The chain uses TRBV6-2 or TRBV6-3 and TRBJ2-1; TRBD2 agrees at 10 bases. The length of the CDR3 is 15 residues. The V segment lost 2 bases and the J segment 5 bases; nucleotides outside the gene matches: 3. Germline V gives CDR1 MNHEY, CDR2 SVGEGT. CDR3 sequence reads: CASSYTAGGDNEQFF. The CDR3 bases are TGTGCCAGCAGTTACACAGCGGGGGGGGACAATGAGCAGTTCTTC.

This clonotype was detected ten times or more. V and J are TRBV20-1 and TRBJ2-1; 10 bases agree with TRBD2. Looked up from germline, CDR1 is DFQATT and CDR2 is SNEGSKA (reference sequence). The ends lost 4 bases at V and 3 bases at J; junction bases unmatched: 6. The CDR3 extends over 15 amino acids. The CDR3 region has the DNA TGCAGTGCTATCCGACCTAGCGGGGGCTACAATGAGCAGTTCTTC. It yields the protein CSAIRPSGGYNEQFF.

Details on this clonotype: One junction end does not reproduce the germline sequence, and a read error may be involved. The chain couples TRBV20-1 to TRBJ2-1, with 11 bases lining up with TRBD2. Germline V gene lookup returns CDR1 DFQATT and CDR2 SNEGSKA (reference sequence). The CDR3 covers 14 residues. DNA for the CDR3: TGCAGTGCTCGACTAGCGGGGAGCTACAGTGAGCAGTTCTTC. Translated, it gives CSARLAGSYSEQFF.

At least ten counts were recorded for this clonotype. This chain links TRBV20-1 with TRBJ1-5, with 7 bases matching TRBD1. The CDR3 is made up of 19 amino acids. With 1 base clipped from V and 1 base from J, the junction kept 16 bases outside the gene matches. Germline lookup yields CDR1 DFQATT and CDR2 SNEGSKA (reference sequence). The CDR3 here is CSARGRDSLPRISNQPQHF. CDR3 nucleotide sequence: TGCAGTGCTAGAGGTCGGGACAGCCTCCCGCGAATCAGCAATCAGCCCCAGCATTTT.

A note on this clonotype: It may be a read error: a sequence one base away is much more abundant. The chain has TRBV2 and TRBJ2-1, with D uncertain. This CDR3 is built from 11 residues. Germline V lookup: CDR1 SNHLY, CDR2 FYNNEI. Here the CDR3 reads CASFVSDERFF. Here the CDR3 DNA reads TGTGCCAGCTTTGTATCCGATGAGCGGTTCTTC.

Regarding this clonotype: This may come from a read error, since a much larger clone is one base off. This chain uses TRBV20-1 with TRBJ2-5; 8 nucleotides align to TRBD1. Germline assignment: CDR1 DFQATT and CDR2 SNEGSKA (reference sequence). After removal of 5 bases from V and 7 bases from J, the junction contained 12 bases not matched to a gene. CDR3 size: 14 residues. CDR3 DNA sequence: TGCAGTGCTGAACCGGGACAGGAGGAGGTGACCCAGTACTTC. Protein: CSAEPGQEEVTQYF.

This clonotype was seen many times. The genes are TRBV7-2 and TRBJ2-3; perhaps TRBD2 as D (7 bases). Trimming took 5 bases from V and 5 from J, leaving 17 bases between them. The CDR3 loop spans 15 amino acids. Per germline, CDR1 SGHTA and CDR2 FQGNSA. The CDR3: CASSQRGRGEDTQYF. The CDR3, as DNA: TGTGCCAGCAGCCAGAGGGGGAGGGGGGAAGATACGCAGTATTTT.

As to this clonotype: It may be a read error: a sequence one base away is much more abundant. The CDR3 carries no conserved terminal phenylalanine or tryptophan, so it likely arises from a read error. The chain has TRBV6-5 and TRBJ1-2; TRBD1 matches 8 bases. In germline, CDR1 is MNHEY, CDR2 SVGAGI. The V segment lost 5 bases and the J segment 3 bases; nucleotides outside the gene matches: 8. The CDR3 is made up of 15 amino acids. Written as DNA, the CDR3 is TGTGCCAGCAGTACAACACCGGGACAGGACTATGGCTACACCCTC. This codes for CASSTTPGQDYGYTL.

This clonotype was picked up many times. The rearrangement uses TRBV3-1 and TRBJ2-1, with 9 nucleotides matching TRBD2. Per the germline V gene, CDR1 is LGHDT and CDR2 is YNNKEL (reference sequence). This CDR3 region has 15 residues. V dropped 4 bases and J dropped 10; count of bases not matched to a gene: 11. The CDR3 reads CASSPARAGGGEQFF. Here the CDR3 DNA reads TGTGCCAGCAGCCCCGCCCGGGCGGGAGGGGGCGAGCAGTTCTTC.

This clonotype was observed at least ten times. This chain joins TRBV11-3 and TRBJ2-5, with TRBD2 matching 8 bases. The CDR3 runs 14 residues. Trimming at V came to 3 bases and at J to 2 bases, leaving 2 bases not matched to a gene. CDR1 is SGHNT, CDR2 YENEEA, per germline. The CDR3 DNA is TGTGCCAGCAGCTTTAGCGGGACTCAAGAGACCCAGTACTTC. This encodes CASSFSGTQETQYF.

This clonotype was seen ten or more times. V and J are TRBV7-9 and TRBJ1-1, with a weak D call TRBD1 (6 bases). The germline gives CDR1 SEHNR, CDR2 FQNEAQ (reference sequence). V was trimmed by 5 bases and J by 4 bases, leaving 17 bases between them. The length of the CDR3 is 15 residues. The CDR3 reads CASSTLQGRVTEAFF. The CDR3 DNA follows: TGTGCCAGCAGCACTTTACAGGGAAGGGTCACTGAAGCTTTCTTT.

The rearrangement uses TRBV6-2 or TRBV6-3 and TRBJ2-1; D may match TRBD1 or TRBD2 (7 bases each). V dropped 7 bases and J dropped 4 bases, with 20 bases sitting between them. Germline V gives CDR1 MNHEY, CDR2 SVGEGT. The CDR3 has 16 amino acids. CDR3: CASTGAGAGGYNEQFF. As DNA, the CDR3 is TGTGCCAGCACAGGTGCGGGGGCAGGGGGGTACAATGAGCAGTTCTTC.

A note on this clonotype: Given a much more abundant clone one base away, this may be a read error. The gene calls are TRBV10-1 and TRBJ2-2; TRBD2 matches 10 bases. This CDR3 is built from 14 residues. Unmatched junction bases numbered 7, after V lost 9 bases and J lost 6 bases. The germline V gene has CDR1 WNHNN and CDR2 SYGVQD (reference sequence). CDR3: CASSGGINAGELFF. In DNA form, the CDR3 reads TGCGCCAGTAGCGGGGGGATCAACGCCGGGGAGCTGTTTTTT.

Ten or more counts support this clonotype. The V call is TRBV12-3 or TRBV12-4, the J call TRBJ2-7; 7 bases match TRBD1. The J segment lost 4 bases and the V segment lost 2 bases, leaving 5 bases of the junction unmatched. This CDR3 has 14 amino acids. CDR3 coding DNA: TGTGCCAGCAGTTTACTTGGCAGGGGGTACGAGCAGTACTTC. Protein sequence: CASSLLGRGYEQYF.

Regarding this clonotype: A single base separates this from a much larger clone, so it may be a read error. The chain joins TRBV7-3 to TRBJ2-2, with 8 bases aligning to TRBD2. The CDR3 loop spans 17 amino acids. Losses at the gene ends were 5 bases for V and 2 bases for J; bases not matched to a gene: 10. Germline V CDR1 and CDR2: SGHTA, FQGTGA. The CDR3 here is CASSVAQRESNTGELFF. DNA of the CDR3: TGTGCCAGCAGCGTAGCCCAGCGGGAGAGCAACACCGGGGAGCTGTTTTTT.

In this sample, this clonotype turned up a few times. A much larger clone differs by one base, so this may be a read error. The V and J genes are TRBV29-1 and TRBJ2-2, with D unclear. CDR1 and CDR2 (germline): SQVTM, ANQGSEA. The CDR3 has 14 amino acids. V was shortened by 6 bases and J by 4 bases, with 15 bases between the two germline ends. The chain's CDR3 is CSVLDLLGTGELFF. For the CDR3, the DNA is TGCAGCGTCCTCGACCTATTAGGCACCGGGGAGCTGTTTTTT.

As concerns this clonotype: A read error may be the cause here, since a much bigger clone is one base away. The chain combines TRBV7-2 with TRBJ2-3; no clear D gene. From germline, CDR1 is SGHTA and CDR2 FQGNSA. CDR3 length equals 14 residues. CDR3 DNA sequence: TGTGCCAGCGGCTTATGGTCTCTGGAAGATACGCAGTATTTT. Its translation is CASGLWSLEDTQYF. The whole variable domain, remainder taken from reference TRBV7-2 and TRBJ2-3, is GAGVSQSPSNKVTEKGKDVELRCDPISGHTALYWYRQSLGQGLEFLIYFQGNSAPDKSGLPSDRFSAERTGGSVSTLTIQRTQQEDSAVYLCASGLWSLEDTQYFGPGTRLTVL.

This clonotype was seen repeatedly, ten times or more. This chain links TRBV6-5 with TRBJ2-3; D could derive from TRBD1 or TRBD2 (5 bases each). Per germline, CDR1 MNHEY and CDR2 SVGAGI. This CDR3 comprises 18 residues. V lost 4 bases to trimming and J lost 0 bases, with 20 bases between them. The CDR3 spells CASSSGTAQRISTDTQYF. The CDR3 nucleotides read TGTGCCAGCAGTTCAGGGACGGCCCAACGGATTAGCACAGATACGCAGTATTTT.

With respect to this clonotype: A read error may explain this, as a much larger clone is one base away. The chain links TRBV6-6 to TRBJ1-2; tentative D call: TRBD1 (5 bases). The CDR3 totals 15 residues. The germline CDR1 and CDR2 sequences are MNHNY and SVGAGI (reference sequence). The CDR3 DNA is TGTGCCGGCAGTGGAATGTTCGGGGGTAGCTATGGCTACACCTTC. Translation: CAGSGMFGGSYGYTF.

This clonotype was counted many times. V is TRBV6-2 or TRBV6-3 and J is TRBJ2-3; a possible D gene is TRBD1 (6 bases). Trimming stripped 2 bases from V and 2 bases from J, with 14 bases between. The V gene's germline CDR1 is MNHEY and CDR2 SVGEGT. The CDR3 consists of 16 residues. CDR3 coding DNA: TGTGCCAGCAGTTACGTGACAGGAACCTCCACAGATACGCAGTATTTT. Protein product: CASSYVTGTSTDTQYF.

This clonotype has a count of ten or more. The rearrangement joins TRBV28 to TRBJ1-5; possibly TRBD1 for D (5 bases). Trimming stripped 2 bases from V and 1 base from J, with 9 bases between. Germline V lookup: CDR1 MDHEN, CDR2 SYDVKM. The CDR3 runs 15 residues. The CDR3 DNA sequence: TGTGCCAGCAGTTTAGAGACAGTGAGCAATCAGCCCCAGCATTTT. Translating gives CASSLETVSNQPQHF.

Concerning this clonotype: Since a much larger clone is just one base distant, this may be a read error. The J gene is TRBJ1-6, the V gene TRBV7-6; D might be TRBD1 (5 bases). The CDR3 runs 14 residues. Germline assignment: CDR1 SGHVS and CDR2 FNYEAQ. The CDR3 coding sequence is TGTGCCGGCAGCTTAGACAGAAATAATTCACCCCTCCACTTT. This translates into CAGSLDRNNSPLHF.

This clonotype was detected only a few times. This sequence joins TRBV7-9 and TRBJ2-2, with TRBD1 matching over 10 bases. This CDR3 spans 17 amino acids. The V segment lost 5 bases and the J segment 5 bases; nucleotides outside the gene matches: 11. Germline CDR1 is SEHNR and CDR2 is FQNEAQ (reference sequence). CDR3 in DNA: TGTGCCAGCAGCCCAGTGACAGGGGGCAAATATACCGGGGAGCTGTTTTTT. This encodes CASSPVTGGKYTGELFF.

Remarks on this clonotype: A much more abundant neighbour one base away suggests this may be a read error. The chain has TRBV28 and TRBJ2-7; the match to TRBD1 covers 7 bases. This CDR3 has 15 residues. From germline, CDR1 is MDHEN and CDR2 SYDVKM. CDR3 loop: CASGLSYWTGRGQYF. CDR3 bases: TGTGCCAGCGGTTTATCATATTGGACAGGACGAGGGCAGTACTTC. Filled out from reference TRBV28 and TRBJ2-7, the complete variable domain reads DVKVTQSSRYLVKRTGEKVFLECVQDMDHENMFWYRQDPGLGLRLIYFSYDVKMKEKGDIPEGYSVSREKKERFSLILESASTNQTSMYLCASGLSYWTGRGQYFGPGTRLTVT.

Notes on this clonotype: A much larger clone lies one base from this, so it may be a read error. The CDR3 loop reads CASSLESTVVAYGYTF. The CDR3 bases are TGTGCCAGCAGCTTAGAATCGACAGTAGTCGCTTATGGCTACACCTTC. The chain carries TRBV7-2 and TRBJ1-2, with D maybe TRBD1 (5 bases). Germline V gives CDR1 SGHTA, CDR2 FQGNSA. The CDR3 runs 16 residues. V dropped 1 base and J dropped 5 bases, with 17 bases sitting between them.

This clonotype was seen only a few times. The chain is built from TRBV5-1 and TRBJ2-1, with 7 positions matching TRBD1. CDR1 is SGHRS and CDR2 is YFSETQ in the germline V gene. This CDR3 contains 14 residues. V was clipped by 5 bases and J by 5 bases; unmatched bases: 7. The CDR3 here is CASSRGTVDNEQFF. The CDR3 coding sequence is TGCGCCAGCAGTCGAGGGACAGTAGACAATGAGCAGTTCTTC. The full variable domain, with the rest looked up from reference TRBV5-1 and TRBJ2-1, is KAGVTQTPRYLIKTRGQQVTLSCSPISGHRSVSWYQQTPGQGLQFLFEYFSETQRNKGNFPGRFSGRQFSNSRSEMNVSTLELGDSALYLCASSRGTVDNEQFFGPGTRLTVL.

Only a few counts were recorded for this clonotype. The CDR3 is CASSHRGILQETQYF. The CDR3 DNA reads as TGTGCCAGCAGCCACAGGGGGATTCTCCAAGAGACCCAGTACTTC. The rearrangement links TRBV5-8 to TRBJ2-5, with 8 bases identical to TRBD1. V trimming: 4 bases; J trimming: 1 base; junction bases outside the gene matches: 6. CDR1 SGHTS and CDR2 YDEGEE come from the germline V gene. The CDR3 is 15 residues long.

In its sample, this clonotype was seen many times. The rearrangement links TRBV29-1 to TRBJ1-1, with TRBD1 matching over 7 bases. CDR1 SQVTM and CDR2 ANQGSEA come from the germline V gene. V trimming: 4 bases; J trimming: 3 bases; junction bases outside the gene matches: 5. This CDR3 comprises 13 residues. CDR3 sequence reads: CSVGGGAYTEAFF. The CDR3, as DNA: TGCAGCGTTGGAGGGGGCGCTTACACTGAAGCTTTCTTT. The full variable domain, its missing parts supplied by reference TRBV29-1 and TRBJ1-1, is SAVISQKPSRDICQRGTSLTIQCQVDSQVTMMFWYRQQPGQSLTLIATANQGSEATYESGFVIDKFPISRPNLTFSTLTVSNMSPEDSSIYLCSVGGGAYTEAFFGQGTRLTVV.